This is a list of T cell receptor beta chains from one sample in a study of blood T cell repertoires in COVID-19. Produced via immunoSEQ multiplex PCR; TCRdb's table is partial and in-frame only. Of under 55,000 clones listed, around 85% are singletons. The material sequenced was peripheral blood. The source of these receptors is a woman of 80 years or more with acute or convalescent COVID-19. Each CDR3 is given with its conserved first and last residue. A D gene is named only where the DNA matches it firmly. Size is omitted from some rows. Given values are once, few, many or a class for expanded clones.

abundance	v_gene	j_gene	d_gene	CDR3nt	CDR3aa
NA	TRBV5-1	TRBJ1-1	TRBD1	TGCGCCAGCAGTTTAACAGAGGGGGCCGGCACTGAAGCTTTCTTT	CASSLTEGAGTEAFF
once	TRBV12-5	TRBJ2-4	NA	TGTGCTAGTGGTCTCCCAGGACAGCCACTAATTCAGTACTTC	CASGLPGQPLIQYF
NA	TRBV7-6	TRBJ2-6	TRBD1	TGTGCCAGCAGCTTAGAAGCCACAGGGGGCTCTGGGGCCAACGTCCTGACTTTC	CASSLEATGGSGANVLTF
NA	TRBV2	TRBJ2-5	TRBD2	TGTGCCAGCAGAAGACTAGCGCATCAAGAGACCCAGTACTTC	CASRRLAHQETQYF
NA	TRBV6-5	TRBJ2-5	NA	TGTGCCAGCAGTTACTCGAGACAAGAGACCCAGTACTTC	CASSYSRQETQYF
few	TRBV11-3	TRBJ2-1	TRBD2	TGTGCCAGCAGCTTGACTAGCGGCGATGAGCAGTTCTTC	CASSLTSGDEQFF
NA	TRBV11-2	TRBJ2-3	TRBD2	TGTGCCAGCAGCTTACGGACTAGCGGGAATACAGATACGCAGTATTTT	CASSLRTSGNTDTQYF
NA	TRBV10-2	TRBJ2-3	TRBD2	TGCGCCAGCAGTTTCCCCCTTAGCGGGGCCAGCACAGATACGCAGTATTTT	CASSFPLSGASTDTQYF
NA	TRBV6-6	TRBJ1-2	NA	TGTGCCAGCAGGGTACCCGAGGTACTCTATGGCTACACCTTC	CASRVPEVLYGYTF
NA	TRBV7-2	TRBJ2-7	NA	TGTGCCAGCAGCCCCGGGCCAGGGAACTACGAGCAGTACTTC	CASSPGPGNYEQYF
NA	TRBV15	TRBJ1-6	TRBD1	TGTGCCACCAGCAGGACGGACAGGGTGAATTCACCCCTCCACTTT	CATSRTDRVNSPLHF
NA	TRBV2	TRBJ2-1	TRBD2	TGTGCCAGCACTTCGGCGGGAGGGGAGAATGAGCAGTTCTTC	CASTSAGGENEQFF
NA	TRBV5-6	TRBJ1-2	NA	TGTGCCAGCAGCTTCATTGGGGACAATGGCTACACCTTC	CASSFIGDNGYTF
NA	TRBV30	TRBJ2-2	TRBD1	TGTGCCTGGAAGACAGGGAGACCCGCGAACACCGGGGAGCTGTTTTTT	CAWKTGRPANTGELFF
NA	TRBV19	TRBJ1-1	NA	TGTGCCAGTAGTAAGGGATCGGGACACTCAGGGGTGAACACTGAAGCTTTCTTT	CASSKGSGHSGVNTEAFF
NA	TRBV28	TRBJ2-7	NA	TGTGCCAGCAGGAATCCAGGGGTTCGAGAGCAGTACTTC	CASRNPGVREQYF
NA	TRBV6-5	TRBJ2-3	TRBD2	TGTGCCAGCTGGCGCGGGAGGGCCCCCACAGATACGCAGTATTTT	CASWRGRAPTDTQYF
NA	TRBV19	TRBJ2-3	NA	TGTGCCAGTATGAGGCCTGGGACAGATACGCAGTATTTT	CASMRPGTDTQYF
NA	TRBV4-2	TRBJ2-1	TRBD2	TGTGCCAGCAGCCAAGAAACGGGAGGAAGCTACAATGAGCAGTTCTTC	CASSQETGGSYNEQFF
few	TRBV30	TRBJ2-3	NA	TGTGCCTGGAGTCCCACGTACCGGGATACGCAGTATTTT	CAWSPTYRDTQYF
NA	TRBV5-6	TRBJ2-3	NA	TGTGCCAGCAGCTTCCGGCCGAGAGACTCTAGCACAGATACGCAGTATTTT	CASSFRPRDSSTDTQYF
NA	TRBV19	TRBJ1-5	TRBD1	TGTGCCAGTAGTCTGGACAGGGGAAGGAGTCAGCCCCAGCATTTT	CASSLDRGRSQPQHF
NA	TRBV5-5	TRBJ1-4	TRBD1	TGTGCCAGCAGCACGGGGACAGCCGGAGGTGAAAAACTGTTTTTT	CASSTGTAGGEKLFF
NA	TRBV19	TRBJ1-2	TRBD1	TGTGCCAGTAGTATCCCGCCCGGGACAGTCTATGGCTACACCTTC	CASSIPPGTVYGYTF
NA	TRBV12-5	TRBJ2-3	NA	TGTGCTAGTGGCTGGACAGTAGATACGCAGTATTTT	CASGWTVDTQYF
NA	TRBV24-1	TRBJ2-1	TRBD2	TGTGCCACCAGTGATTTAGGGGTCAGTAGCGGGAGCTCCTACAATGAGCAGTTCTTC	CATSDLGVSSGSSYNEQFF
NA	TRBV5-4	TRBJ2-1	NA	TGTGCCAGCAGCCCGCAGACTGGCCAAGAGCAGTTCTTC	CASSPQTGQEQFF
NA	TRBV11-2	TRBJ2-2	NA	TGTGCCAGCAGCTTAGGGTTCGGGAGTGCCACCGGGGAGCTGTTTTTT	CASSLGFGSATGELFF
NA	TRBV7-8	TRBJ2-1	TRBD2	TGTGCCAGCAGCCTTGGGACTAGCGCCGGCAATGAGCAGTTCTTC	CASSLGTSAGNEQFF
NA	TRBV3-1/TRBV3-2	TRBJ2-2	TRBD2	TGTGCCAGCAGCCAGGGCGGGAGGAACACCGGGGAGCTGTTTTTT	CASSQGGRNTGELFF
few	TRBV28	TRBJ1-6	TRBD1	TGTGCCAGCAGTTTCATGGGGACAGGGAACTCACCCCTCCACTTT	CASSFMGTGNSPLHF
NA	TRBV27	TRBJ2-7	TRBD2	TGTGCCAGCAGTCGACCCCCCGGTTCTCTAGCGGGAGTGAGCTCCTACGAGCAGTACTTC	CASSRPPGSLAGVSSYEQYF
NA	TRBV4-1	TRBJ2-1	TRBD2	TGCGCCAGCAGCCAAGCCGGGACTAGCGGCAATGAGCAGTTCTTC	CASSQAGTSGNEQFF
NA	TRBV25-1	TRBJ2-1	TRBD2	TGTGCCAACAAAAGGCCGGGACTAGAGGAAGGTGAGCAGTTCTTC	CANKRPGLEEGEQFF
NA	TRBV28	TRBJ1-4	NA	TGTGCCAGCAGAAAACAGGGTGGGGGTGCGGTTAGGGAAAAACTGTTTTTT	CASRKQGGGAVREKLFF
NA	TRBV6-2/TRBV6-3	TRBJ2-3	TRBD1	TGTGCCAGCAGTTACGACAGGGCCCCAGATACGCAGTATTTT	CASSYDRAPDTQYF
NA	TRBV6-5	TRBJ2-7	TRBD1	TGTGCCAGCAGAGTAGACAGGGTCGACGACGAGCAGTACTTC	CASRVDRVDDEQYF
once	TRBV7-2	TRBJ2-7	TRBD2	TGTGCCAGCAGTCGGACTAGCGGGGATCCGCAGTACTTC	CASSRTSGDPQYF
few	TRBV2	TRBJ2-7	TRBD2	TGTGCCAGCAGAGGGACTAGCGTTGCCCTAAAGGGCGAGCAGTACTTC	CASRGTSVALKGEQYF
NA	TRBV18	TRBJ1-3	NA	TGTGCCAGCTCCCTCAACCGACAGAACTCTGGAAACACCATATATTTT	CASSLNRQNSGNTIYF
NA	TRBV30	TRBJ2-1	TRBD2	TGTGCCTGGAGAGTCGCTAGCGGGTCTGGTGAGCAGTTCTTC	CAWRVASGSGEQFF
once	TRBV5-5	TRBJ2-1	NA	TGTGCCAGCAGCCCTGACGCTAGCTCCTACAATGAGCAGTTCTTC	CASSPDASSYNEQFF
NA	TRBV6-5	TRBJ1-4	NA	TGTGCCAGCAGTTTATTACGGACTAATGAAAAACTGTTTTTT	CASSLLRTNEKLFF
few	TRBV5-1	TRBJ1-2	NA	TGCGCCAGCAGCTTGGATCAGGGTGGCTATGGCTACACCTTC	CASSLDQGGYGYTF
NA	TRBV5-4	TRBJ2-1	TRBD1	TGTGCCAGCAGCTATTACATCGGACAGGGGGCGGCTGAGCAGTTCTTC	CASSYYIGQGAAEQFF
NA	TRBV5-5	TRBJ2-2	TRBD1	TGTGCCAGCAGCGGCACCCCGGGACAGGCGAGCACCGGGGAGCTGTTTTTT	CASSGTPGQASTGELFF
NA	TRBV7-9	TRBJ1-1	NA	TGTGCCAGCACCCCGGGGATGAACACTGAAGCTTTCTTT	CASTPGMNTEAFF
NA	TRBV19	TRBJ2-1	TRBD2	TGTGCCAGCAGAACTCTAGCGGGAGAAAGCAATGAGCAGTTCTTC	CASRTLAGESNEQFF
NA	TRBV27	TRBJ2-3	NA	TGTGCCAGCAGCTACTACAATACGCAGTATTTT	CASSYYNTQYF
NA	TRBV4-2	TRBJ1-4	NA	TGTGCCAGCAGCCAAGATACGACGCAGCACAGGGCGGAAAATGAAAAACTGTTTTTT	CASSQDTTQHRAENEKLFF
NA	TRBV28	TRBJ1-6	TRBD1	TGTGCCAGCAGGGGGGGGACAGGGTATTTTTCACCCCTCCACTTT	CASRGGTGYFSPLHF